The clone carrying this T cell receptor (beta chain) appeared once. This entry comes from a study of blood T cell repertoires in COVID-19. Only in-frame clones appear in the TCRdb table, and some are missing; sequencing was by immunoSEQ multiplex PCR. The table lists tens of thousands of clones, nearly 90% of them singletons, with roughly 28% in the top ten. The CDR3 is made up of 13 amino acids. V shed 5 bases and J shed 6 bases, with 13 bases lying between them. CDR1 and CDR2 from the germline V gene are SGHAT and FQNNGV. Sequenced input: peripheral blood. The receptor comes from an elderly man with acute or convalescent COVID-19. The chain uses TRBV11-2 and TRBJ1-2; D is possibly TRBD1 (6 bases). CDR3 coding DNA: TGTGCCAGCAGCCGGACAGCTTGGGATGGCTACACCTTC. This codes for CASSRTAWDGYTF.